This passage covers 14 T cell receptor beta chains from one sample sequenced in a study of blood T cell repertoires in COVID-19 (TCRdb year 2020). Library preparation used the immunoSEQ multiplex PCR assay. TCRdb mirrors the immuneACCESS table, restricted to in-frame sequences. Some clones are absent from its copies; in checked studies, under half trace to an unresolved V gene, and the reason for the others is unknown. The sample includes roughly 140,000 clones, with 88% observed a single time. The ten biggest clones cover around 26% of the sample. Material for sequencing was peripheral blood. These TCRs come from a human donor in a cohort sampled during active COVID-19.

The chain joins TRBV12-3 or TRBV12-4 to TRBJ1-2, with a possible D match to TRBD1 (6 bases). The germline V and J ends were trimmed by 3 bases and 2 bases, with 7 bases remaining between them. The CDR3 is 13 residues long. CDR3 bases: TGTGCCAGCAGTTTCGGACAGAACTATGGCTACACCTTC. As protein: CASSFGQNYGYTF.

The table lists this clone with a few counts. This sequence joins TRBV4-2 and TRBJ1-1; the D is unclear. The CDR3 is made up of 15 amino acids. Germline V CDR1 and CDR2: LGHNA, YNFKEQ. V lost 0 bases and J 6 bases, leaving 14 bases between the germline ends. The CDR3 loop is CASSQEQRAVAEAFF. The CDR3 DNA follows: TGTGCCAGCAGCCAAGAGCAGAGGGCCGTGGCTGAAGCTTTCTTT.

The gene calls are TRBV7-8 and TRBJ1-1; possibly TRBD1 for D (6 bases). The germline V gene has CDR1 SGHVS and CDR2 FQNEAQ. Deletions cut 6 bases from V and 4 bases from J, with 27 bases between. CDR3 size: 18 residues. The CDR3 sequence is CASSLETGLRNALTEAFF. As DNA, the CDR3 is TGTGCCAGCAGTCTAGAGACAGGTCTACGTAACGCCCTCACTGAAGCTTTCTTT.

The V and J genes are TRBV9 and TRBJ2-3; tentatively, D is TRBD2 (5 bases). Trimming stripped 0 bases from V and 0 bases from J, with 17 bases between. The CDR3 sequence is 18 residues long. The germline gives CDR1 SGDLS, CDR2 YYNGEE. The CDR3, as DNA: TGTGCCAGCAGCGTAGGTGGGAGAACTATCCAAAGCACAGATACGCAGTATTTT. Translation gives CASSVGGRTIQSTDTQYF.

This chain connects TRBV9 to TRBJ1-3; 8 bases align to TRBD1. This CDR3 region has 16 residues. With V trimmed by 4 bases and J by 1 base, 7 bases remained unmatched. Germline V gives CDR1 SGDLS, CDR2 YYNGEE. CDR3 sequence reads: CASSLTGGSSGNTIYF. CDR3 DNA sequence: TGTGCCAGCAGCCTCACAGGGGGATCGTCTGGAAACACCATATATTTT.

The chain links TRBV21-1 to TRBJ2-5; whether TRBD2, the table's D call, matches the DNA was not checked. TRBV21-1 is a known pseudogene. The CDR3 loop spans 15 amino acids. This CDR3 is CASSMSSARGETQYF. The CDR3 DNA follows: TGTGCCAGCAGCATGAGTAGTGCGCGCGGGGAGACCCAGTACTTC.

In DNA form, the CDR3 reads TGCGCCAGCAGCCAACAGGGAGGGTCCTACGAGCAGTACTTC. Encoded protein: CASSQQGGSYEQYF. The chain uses TRBV4-1 and TRBJ2-7, with 7 bases identical to TRBD2. With V trimmed by 2 bases and J by 1 base, 2 bases remained unmatched. The CDR3 runs to 14 residues. CDR1 MGHRA and CDR2 YSYEKL come from the germline V gene.

The rearrangement joins TRBV30 to TRBJ1-3, with TRBD1 as a possible D gene (5 bases). The CDR3 is made up of 11 amino acids. The V gene lost 4 bases and the J gene lost 4 bases, with 5 bases spanning the gap. CDR1 and CDR2 (germline): GTSNPN, SVGIG (reference sequence). The CDR3 region has the DNA TGTGCCTGGACAGGGGGAAACACCATATATTTT. This encodes CAWTGGNTIYF.

This chain connects TRBV6-2 or TRBV6-3 to TRBJ2-4, with D possibly matching TRBD2 (5 bases). Germline CDR1 reads MNHEY; CDR2 reads SVGEGT. The CDR3 has 17 residues. Trimming took 6 bases from V and 2 from J, leaving 20 bases between them. CDR3 sequence (DNA): TGTGCCAGCAGCTTTTACCCCGGGGTAGGGCCCAAAAACATTCAGTACTTC. Residues: CASSFYPGVGPKNIQYF.

This clone was detected a few times. This CDR3 is CASRPGTTPGYTF. DNA for the CDR3: TGTGCCAGCAGGCCGGGGACAACTCCGGGCTACACCTTC. V gene TRBV28 combines with J gene TRBJ1-2; possibly TRBD1 for D (6 bases). Germline CDR1 and CDR2: MDHEN and SYDVKM. V was trimmed by 6 bases and J by 8 bases, leaving 16 bases between them. The CDR3 sequence is 13 residues long.

In the case of this clone: This sample includes further DNA sequences coding for the same CDR3. The chain employs TRBV9 and TRBJ1-2; 8 bases align to TRBD1. Germline CDR1 SGDLS, CDR2 YYNGEE. After removal of 3 bases from V and 2 bases from J, the junction contained 3 bases not matched to a gene. The CDR3 totals 14 residues. The CDR3 region has the DNA TGTGCCAGCAGCGCGACAGGGGCCAACTATGGCTACACCTTC. It is translated as CASSATGANYGYTF.

The table lists this clone with a few counts. The V and J genes are TRBV10-3 and TRBJ1-6; 10 bases line up with TRBD1. Germline CDR1 ENHRY, CDR2 SYGVKD. This CDR3 region has 14 residues. Trimming at V came to 5 bases and at J to 12 bases, leaving 7 bases not matched to a gene. The CDR3 DNA reads TGTGCCATCAGTCCGGGACAGGGGTCGGGACCCCTCCACTTT. Translation gives CAISPGQGSGPLHF.

This clone appeared once. This chain uses TRBV29-1 with TRBJ2-2; 12 positions match TRBD1. V shed 7 bases, J shed 3 bases, and the junction held 3 bases outside the gene matches. The CDR3 is 14 residues long. CDR1 and CDR2 from the germline V gene are SQVTM and ANQGSEA. The CDR3 DNA reads as TGCAGCGCGGGACAGGGGGCTGACACCGGGGAGCTGTTTTTT. This translates into CSAGQGADTGELFF.

The chain is built from TRBV5-1 and TRBJ2-5; 15 bases are a match to TRBD2. After removal of 4 bases from V and 2 bases from J, the junction contained 6 bases not matched to a gene. Germline V gene lookup returns CDR1 SGHRS and CDR2 YFSETQ. This CDR3 contains 17 residues. CDR3 sequence: CASSRSGTSGGQETQYF. The CDR3 nucleotides read TGCGCCAGCAGCAGATCCGGGACTAGCGGGGGGCAAGAGACCCAGTACTTC.